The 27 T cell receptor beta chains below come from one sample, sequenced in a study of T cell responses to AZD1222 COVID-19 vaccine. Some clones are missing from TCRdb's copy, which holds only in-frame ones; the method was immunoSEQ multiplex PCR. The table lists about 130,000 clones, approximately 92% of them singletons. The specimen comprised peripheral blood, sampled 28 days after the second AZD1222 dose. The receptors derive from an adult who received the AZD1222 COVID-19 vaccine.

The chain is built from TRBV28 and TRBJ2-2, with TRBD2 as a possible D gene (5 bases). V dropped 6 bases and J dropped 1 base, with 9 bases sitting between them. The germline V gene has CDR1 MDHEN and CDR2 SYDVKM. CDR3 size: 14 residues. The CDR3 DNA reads TGTGCCAGCAGCCCAGGACTGAACACCGGGGAGCTGTTTTTT. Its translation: CASSPGLNTGELFF.

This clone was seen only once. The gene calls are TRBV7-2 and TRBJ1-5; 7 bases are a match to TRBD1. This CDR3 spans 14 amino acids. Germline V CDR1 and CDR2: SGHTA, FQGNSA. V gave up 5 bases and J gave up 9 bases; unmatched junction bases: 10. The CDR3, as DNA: TGTGCCAGCAGCGGCAGGGGGGTAGCATGGCCCCAGCATTTT. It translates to CASSGRGVAWPQHF.

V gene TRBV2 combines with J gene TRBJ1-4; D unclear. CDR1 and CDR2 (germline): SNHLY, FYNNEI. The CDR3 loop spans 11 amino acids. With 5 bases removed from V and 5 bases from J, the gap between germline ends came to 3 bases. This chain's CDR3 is CASSQNEKLFF. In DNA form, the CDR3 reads TGTGCCAGCAGTCAAAATGAAAAACTGTTTTTT.

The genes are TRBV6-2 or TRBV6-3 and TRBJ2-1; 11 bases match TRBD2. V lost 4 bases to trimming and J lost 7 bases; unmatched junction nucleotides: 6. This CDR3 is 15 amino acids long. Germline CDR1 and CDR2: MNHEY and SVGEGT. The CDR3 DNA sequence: TGTGCCAGCAGTTCGCGGACTAGCGGGTCGAATGAGCAGTTCTTC. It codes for CASSSRTSGSNEQFF.

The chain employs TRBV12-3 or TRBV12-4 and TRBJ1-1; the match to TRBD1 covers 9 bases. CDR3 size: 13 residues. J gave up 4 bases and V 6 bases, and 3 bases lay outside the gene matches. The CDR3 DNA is TGTGCCAGCAGGAAGGACAGGGGCACTGAAGCTTTCTTT. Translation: CASRKDRGTEAFF.

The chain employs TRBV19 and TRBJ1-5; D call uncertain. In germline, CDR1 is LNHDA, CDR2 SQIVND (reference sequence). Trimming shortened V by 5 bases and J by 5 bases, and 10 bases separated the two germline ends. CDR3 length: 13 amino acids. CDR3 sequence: CASSPLGDQPQHF. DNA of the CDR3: TGTGCCAGTAGTCCATTGGGCGATCAGCCCCAGCATTTT.

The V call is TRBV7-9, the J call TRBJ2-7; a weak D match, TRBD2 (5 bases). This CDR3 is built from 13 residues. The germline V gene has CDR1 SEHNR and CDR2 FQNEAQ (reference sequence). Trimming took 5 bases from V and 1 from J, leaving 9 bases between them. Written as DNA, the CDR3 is TGTGCCAGCAGCGGACTGGGTTCCTACGAGCAGTACTTC. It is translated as CASSGLGSYEQYF.

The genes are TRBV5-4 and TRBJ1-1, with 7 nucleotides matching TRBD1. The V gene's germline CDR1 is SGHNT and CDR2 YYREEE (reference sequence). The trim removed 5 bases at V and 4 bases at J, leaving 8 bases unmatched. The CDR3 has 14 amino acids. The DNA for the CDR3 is TGTGCCAGCAGTCCGGACAGGAAGGCCACTGAAGCTTTCTTT. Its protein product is CASSPDRKATEAFF.

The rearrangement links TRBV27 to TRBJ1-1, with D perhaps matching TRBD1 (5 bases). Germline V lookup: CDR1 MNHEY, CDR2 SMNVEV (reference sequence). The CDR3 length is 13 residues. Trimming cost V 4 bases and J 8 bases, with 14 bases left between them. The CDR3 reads CASSSTVGVEAFF. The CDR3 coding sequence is TGTGCCAGCAGTTCTACAGTAGGGGTGGAAGCTTTCTTT.

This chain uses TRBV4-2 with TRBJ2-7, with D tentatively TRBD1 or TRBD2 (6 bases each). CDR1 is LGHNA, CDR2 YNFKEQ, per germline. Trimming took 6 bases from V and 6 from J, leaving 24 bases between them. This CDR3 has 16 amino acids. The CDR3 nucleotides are TGTGCCAGCAGTCGTGAAGCTAGGGGGACTCCCTCCGAGCAGTACTTC. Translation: CASSREARGTPSEQYF.

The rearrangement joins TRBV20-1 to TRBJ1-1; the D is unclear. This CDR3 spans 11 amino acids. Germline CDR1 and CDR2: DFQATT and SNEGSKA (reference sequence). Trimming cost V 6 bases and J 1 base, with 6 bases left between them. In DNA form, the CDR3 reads TGCAGTGCCGTGAGGAACACTGAAGCTTTCTTT. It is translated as CSAVRNTEAFF.

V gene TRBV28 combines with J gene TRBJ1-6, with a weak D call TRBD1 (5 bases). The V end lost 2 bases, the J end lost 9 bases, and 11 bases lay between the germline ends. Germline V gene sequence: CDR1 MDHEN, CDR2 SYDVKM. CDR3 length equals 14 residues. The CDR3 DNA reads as TGTGCCAGCAGTTTAAAAAGGGACGGTTCACCCCTCCACTTT. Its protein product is CASSLKRDGSPLHF.

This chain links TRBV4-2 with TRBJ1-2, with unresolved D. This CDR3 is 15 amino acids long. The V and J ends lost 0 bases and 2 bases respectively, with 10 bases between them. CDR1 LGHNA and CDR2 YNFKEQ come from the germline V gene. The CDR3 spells CASSQDVGQNYGYTF. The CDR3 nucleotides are TGTGCCAGCAGCCAAGATGTTGGCCAGAACTATGGCTACACCTTC.

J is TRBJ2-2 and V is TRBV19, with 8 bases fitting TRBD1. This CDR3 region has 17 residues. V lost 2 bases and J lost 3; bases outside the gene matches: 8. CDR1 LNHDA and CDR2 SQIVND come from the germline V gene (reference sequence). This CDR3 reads CASSIILGTGHTGELFF. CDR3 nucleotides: TGTGCCAGTAGTATAATTTTAGGGACAGGACACACCGGGGAGCTGTTTTTT.

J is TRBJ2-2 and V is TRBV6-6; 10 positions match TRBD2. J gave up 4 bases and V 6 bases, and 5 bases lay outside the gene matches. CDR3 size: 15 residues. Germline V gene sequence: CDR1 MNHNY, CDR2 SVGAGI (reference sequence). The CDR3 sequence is CASRVAGGATGELFF. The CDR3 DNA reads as TGTGCCAGCAGGGTAGCGGGGGGTGCCACCGGGGAGCTGTTTTTT.

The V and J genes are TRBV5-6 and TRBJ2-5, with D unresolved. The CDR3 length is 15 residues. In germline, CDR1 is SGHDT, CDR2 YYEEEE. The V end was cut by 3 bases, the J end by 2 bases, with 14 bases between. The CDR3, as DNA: TGTGCCAGCAGCTCATTAGCCTCACCACAAGAGACCCAGTACTTC. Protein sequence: CASSSLASPQETQYF.

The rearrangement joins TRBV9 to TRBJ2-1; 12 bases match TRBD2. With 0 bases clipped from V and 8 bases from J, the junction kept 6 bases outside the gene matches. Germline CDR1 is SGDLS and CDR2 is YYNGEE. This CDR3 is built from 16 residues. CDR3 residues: CASSVVRASGRDEQFF. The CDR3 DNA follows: TGTGCCAGCAGCGTAGTACGGGCTAGCGGGAGGGATGAGCAGTTCTTC.

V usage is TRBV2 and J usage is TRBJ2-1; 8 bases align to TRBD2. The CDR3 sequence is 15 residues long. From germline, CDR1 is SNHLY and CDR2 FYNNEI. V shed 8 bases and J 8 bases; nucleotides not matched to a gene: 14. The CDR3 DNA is TGTGCCAGCCGGGGGGGACTAGTAAGAGAGGATGAGCAGTTCTTC. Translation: CASRGGLVREDEQFF.

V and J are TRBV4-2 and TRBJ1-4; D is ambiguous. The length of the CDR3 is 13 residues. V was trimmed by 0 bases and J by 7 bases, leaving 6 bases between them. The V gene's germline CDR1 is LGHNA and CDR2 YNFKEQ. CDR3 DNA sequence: TGTGCCAGCAGCCAAGAGGTGGGTGAAAAACTGTTTTTT. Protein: CASSQEVGEKLFF.

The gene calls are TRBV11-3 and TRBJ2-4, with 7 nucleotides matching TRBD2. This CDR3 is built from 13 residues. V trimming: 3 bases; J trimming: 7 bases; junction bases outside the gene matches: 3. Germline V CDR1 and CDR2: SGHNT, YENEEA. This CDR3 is CASSLGRGNIQYF. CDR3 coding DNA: TGTGCCAGCAGCTTGGGGCGGGGGAACATTCAGTACTTC.

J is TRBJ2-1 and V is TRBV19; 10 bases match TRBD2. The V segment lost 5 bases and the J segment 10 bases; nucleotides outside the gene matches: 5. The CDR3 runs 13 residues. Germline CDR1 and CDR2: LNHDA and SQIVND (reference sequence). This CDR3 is CASSHLAGEEQFF. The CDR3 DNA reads TGTGCCAGTAGTCACCTAGCGGGGGAGGAGCAGTTCTTC.

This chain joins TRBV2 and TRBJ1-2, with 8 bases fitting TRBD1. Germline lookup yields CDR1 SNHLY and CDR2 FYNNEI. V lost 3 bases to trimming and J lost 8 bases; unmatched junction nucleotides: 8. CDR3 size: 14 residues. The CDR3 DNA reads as TGTGCCAGCAGTGATTGGCAGGGGGCTGAAGGCTACACCTTC. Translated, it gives CASSDWQGAEGYTF. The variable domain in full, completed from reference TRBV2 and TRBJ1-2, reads EPEVTQTPSHQVTQMGQEVILRCVPISNHLYFYWYRQILGQKVEFLVSFYNNEISEKSEIFDDQFSVERPDGSNFTLKIRSTKLEDSAMYFCASSDWQGAEGYTFGSGTRLTVV.

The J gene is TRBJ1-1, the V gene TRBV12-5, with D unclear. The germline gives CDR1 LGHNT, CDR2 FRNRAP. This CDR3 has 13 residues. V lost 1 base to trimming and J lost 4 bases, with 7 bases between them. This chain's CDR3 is CASGLGGSTEAFF. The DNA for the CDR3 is TGTGCTAGTGGTTTGGGAGGGAGCACTGAAGCTTTCTTT.

CDR3: CASRHGQREQPQHF. CDR3 nucleotide sequence: TGTGCCAGCAGGCACGGACAGAGAGAGCAGCCCCAGCATTTT. The rearrangement links TRBV28 to TRBJ1-5; maybe TRBD1 (6 bases). The CDR3 is 14 amino acids. Trimming removed 6 bases from V and 7 bases from J, with 16 bases in between. Germline values: CDR1 MDHEN, CDR2 SYDVKM.

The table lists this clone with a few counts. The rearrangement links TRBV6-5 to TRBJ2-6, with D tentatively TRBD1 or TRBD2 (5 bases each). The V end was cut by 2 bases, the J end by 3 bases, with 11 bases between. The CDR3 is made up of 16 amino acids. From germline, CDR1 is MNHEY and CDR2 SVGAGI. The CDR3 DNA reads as TGTGCCAGCAGTTACGCCGGGGCAGGTGGGGCCAACGTCCTGACTTTC. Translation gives CASSYAGAGGANVLTF.

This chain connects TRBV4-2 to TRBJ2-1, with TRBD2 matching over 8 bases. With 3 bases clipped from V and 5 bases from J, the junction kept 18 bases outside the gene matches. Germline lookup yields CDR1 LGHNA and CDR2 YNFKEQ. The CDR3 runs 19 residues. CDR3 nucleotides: TGTGCCAGCAGCCACGAATGGGGATGGGCGGGGGGCACGAACAATGAGCAGTTCTTC. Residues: CASSHEWGWAGGTNNEQFF.

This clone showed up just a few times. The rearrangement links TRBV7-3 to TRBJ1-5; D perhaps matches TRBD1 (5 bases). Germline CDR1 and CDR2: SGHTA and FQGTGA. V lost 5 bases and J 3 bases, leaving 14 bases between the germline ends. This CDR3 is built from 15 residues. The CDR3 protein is CASSTGGTSNQPQHF. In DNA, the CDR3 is TGTGCCAGCAGCACCGGAGGGACCTCCAATCAGCCCCAGCATTTT.